This T cell receptor beta chain was observed in a study of siplizumab effects on memory and regulatory T cells. Study results and limitations: Under siplizumab, an average about 70% of mappable alloreactive CD4+ clones were Treg-derived, compared with 25% to 30% in controls. Naive T cell populations appeared to exhibit greater diversity than memory cells and appeared to be major alloresponse contributors. Proliferating CD4+ or CD8+ clones, roughly 80-96% of them, lacked an assignable naive or memory phenotype. Confirmation was lacking for the suppressive function of proliferating Tregs derived from siplizumab cultures.

Clones were sequenced by immunoSEQ multiplex PCR, and TCRdb holds only the in-frame ones, with some missing. This sample has 100,000 or so clones, with more than 90% found just once. V dropped 1 base and J dropped 4 bases, with 7 bases sitting between them. Per the germline V gene, CDR1 is LNHNV and CDR2 is YYDKDF (reference sequence). The CDR3 sequence is 13 residues long. Of note for this clone: What it binds is not known.

Sequencing input: CD4+ T cells sorted from blood. V is TRBV15 and J is TRBJ1-2, with D possibly being TRBD1 (5 bases). The sequence derives from a human donor in good health. Some clones in this sample may be carry-over from other donors' samples. CDR3: CATSRGQSYGYTF. CDR3 bases: TGTGCCACCAGCAGAGGACAGAGCTATGGCTACACCTTC.